This is a list of T cell receptor beta chains from one sample in a study of shared clonotypes between healthy human individuals. Profiled with immunoSEQ multiplex PCR; TCRdb holds only in-frame clones, not every one. The sample shows nearly 1,000,000 clones, 76% of them seen only once. The sample was memory CD4+ T cells sorted from blood. These receptors all come from a man between 18 and 35 years old in good health. Each CDR3 is given with its conserved first and last residue. Each record gives: CDR3 length, D gene, J gene, V gene, clone size, CDR3 DNA, CDR3 protein. A D gene is named only where the DNA matches it firmly. Size is omitted from some rows. Given values are once, few, many or a class for expanded clones.

>12|.|TRBJ2-3|TRBV10-3|.
TGTGCCATCAGTGAGTCGGGAGATGAGGCGTATTTT
CAISESGDEAYF
>14|.|TRBJ1-6|TRBV6-5|.
TGTGCCAGCGCAAAGGGGCAGGGTTCTATGCCCCTCCACTTT
CASAKGQGSMPLHF
>15|.|TRBJ1-1|TRBV30|few
TGTGCCTGGAGTGAAGGTGTGTCTGTGGGTACTGAAGCTTTCTTT
CAWSEGVSVGTEAFF
>15|TRBD2|TRBJ2-4|TRBV5-1|.
TGCGCCAGCAGACGGACTAGCGGGGGCCAAAACATTCAGTACTTC
CASRRTSGGQNIQYF
>13|.|TRBJ1-1|TRBV7-9|.
TGTGCCAGCAGCTTGGGGGAATTCAGTGAAGCTTTCTTT
CASSLGEFSEAFF
>13|TRBD2|TRBJ2-5|TRBV5-1|.
TGCGCCAGCAGCAGCGGGGGGACGGAGACCCAGTACTTC
CASSSGGTETQYF
>15|.|TRBJ2-7|TRBV28|.
TGTGCCAGCAGCCTCCCCCAGGGACGGACCAGCGGGCAGTACTTC
CASSLPQGRTSGQYF
>15|.|TRBJ2-7|TRBV6-6|.
TGTGCCAGCAGTTCGGGCAACCCAGGCGACTACGAGCAGTACTTC
CASSSGNPGDYEQYF
>15|.|TRBJ2-7|TRBV9|.
TGTGCCAGCAGCCCCCGGGACATTCCTGTATGGGAGCAGTACTTC
CASSPRDIPVWEQYF
>17|.|TRBJ2-3|TRBV4-3|.
TGCGCCAGCAGCCAAGATTATCGGCAGGGGAGCACAGATACGCAGTATTTT
CASSQDYRQGSTDTQYF
>14|TRBD1|TRBJ2-3|TRBV19|.
TGTGCCAGTAGTATACAGGGGGACACAGATACGCAGTATTTT
CASSIQGDTDTQYF
>15|.|TRBJ2-1|TRBV6-1|.
TGTGCCAGCAGTACTAGCAGTAGCTCCTACAATGAGCAGTTCTTC
CASSTSSSSYNEQFF
>15|.|TRBJ2-5|TRBV29-1|once
TGCAGCGTTGACACGACTGTCCAAAAACAAGAGACCCAGTACTTC
CSVDTTVQKQETQYF
>15|TRBD1|TRBJ2-3|TRBV7-2|.
TGTGCCAGCAGCTTGCGACAGGGGTTCACAGATACGCAGTATTTT
CASSLRQGFTDTQYF
>16|TRBD1|TRBJ1-5|TRBV6-1|few
TGTGCCAGCAGTGCACGCCGGGGACAGGCCTGGCAGCCCCAGCATTTT
CASSARRGQAWQPQHF
>12|.|TRBJ2-7|TRBV27|.
TGTGCCAGTCGGATGACTGGAGGCGAGCAGTACTTC
CASRMTGGEQYF
>16|.|TRBJ2-5|TRBV5-5|.
TGTGCCAGCAGCTTGGGGATAGGGACTGGCGGAGAGACCCAGTACTTC
CASSLGIGTGGETQYF
>14|.|TRBJ2-3|TRBV9|.
TGTGCCAGCAGCGTAGAATCCCCTGTTGATACGCAGTATTTT
CASSVESPVDTQYF
>13|.|TRBJ2-7|TRBV6-1|.
TGTGCCAGCGGAAGGGAAGGGCTCTACGAGCAGTACTTC
CASGREGLYEQYF
>15|TRBD1|TRBJ2-2|TRBV30|.
TGTGCCTGTCAGCGCTTGACAGGGACGACCGGGGAGCTGTTTTTT
CACQRLTGTTGELFF
>15|.|TRBJ1-4|TRBV6-5|.
TGTGCCAGCAGGTCTGGGCCAGGGGAGGGGGAAAAACTGTTTTTT
CASRSGPGEGEKLFF
>15|.|TRBJ1-3|TRBV7-6|.
TGTGCCAGCAGCTCCGGGACGGGCTCTGGAAACACCATATATTTT
CASSSGTGSGNTIYF
>13|.|TRBJ1-5|TRBV5-4|once
TGTGCCAGCAGCTTGGACATAAATCAGCCCCAGCATTTT
CASSLDINQPQHF
>12|.|TRBJ2-3|TRBV4-1|.
TGCGCCAGCAGCCTCGCGATGGATACGCAGTATTTT
CASSLAMDTQYF
>14|.|TRBJ1-1|TRBV5-1|.
TGCGCCAGCAGCTTGGTCGAGGATAACACTGAAGCTTTCTTT
CASSLVEDNTEAFF
>13|.|TRBJ1-2|TRBV2|.
TGTGCCAGTTTGGCCCCGGGCGTGGGTGGCTACACCTTC
CASLAPGVGGYTF
>16|TRBD2|TRBJ2-3|TRBV7-3|.
TGTGCCAGCAGCTTAAGGGGACTAGGTAGCACAGATACGCAGTATTTT
CASSLRGLGSTDTQYF
>13|.|TRBJ2-7|TRBV7-9|.
TGTGCCAGCAGCTTCGATAACTCCTACGAGCAGTACTTC
CASSFDNSYEQYF
>15|.|TRBJ2-3|TRBV11-1|.
TGTGCCAGCAGCTTAGAGGGGGGCTGGACAGATACGCAGTATTTT
CASSLEGGWTDTQYF
>13|.|TRBJ2-4|TRBV15|.
TGTGCCACCAGCAGAGAAAGTGGTCTACTTCAGTACTTC
CATSRESGLLQYF
>14|TRBD1|TRBJ1-1|TRBV10-3|.
TGTGCCATCAGTGAGACCTCAGGGGGCTCTGAAGCTTTCTTT
CAISETSGGSEAFF
>12|.|TRBJ2-5|TRBV5-4|few
TGTGCCAGCAGCTTTGAGGGAGAGACCCAGTACTTC
CASSFEGETQYF
>17|TRBD2|TRBJ2-1|TRBV18|.
TGTGCCAGCTCACCACCTCCAGCGGGGGCCTTCGGCAATGAGCAGTTCTTC
CASSPPPAGAFGNEQFF
>17|.|TRBJ2-2|TRBV9|.
TGTGCCAGCAGCGTAAAAGTAAGCGGAGCGAACACCGGGGAGCTGTTTTTT
CASSVKVSGANTGELFF
>14|.|TRBJ2-3|TRBV7-9|.
TGTGCCAGCAGCTTAGGGATCCTGCATGATACGCAGTATTTT
CASSLGILHDTQYF
>11|.|TRBJ2-7|TRBV6-1|.
TGTGCCAGCAGCGCGATCTACGAGCAGTACTTC
CASSAIYEQYF